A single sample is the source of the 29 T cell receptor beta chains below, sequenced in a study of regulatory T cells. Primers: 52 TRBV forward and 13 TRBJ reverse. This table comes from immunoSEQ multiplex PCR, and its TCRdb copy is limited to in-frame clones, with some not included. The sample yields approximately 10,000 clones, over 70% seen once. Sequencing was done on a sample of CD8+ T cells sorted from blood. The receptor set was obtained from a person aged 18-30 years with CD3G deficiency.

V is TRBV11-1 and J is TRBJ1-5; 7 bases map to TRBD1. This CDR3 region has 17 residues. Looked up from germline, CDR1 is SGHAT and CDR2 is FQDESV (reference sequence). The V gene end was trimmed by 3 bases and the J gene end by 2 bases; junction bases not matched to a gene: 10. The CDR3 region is CASSFRDSELCNQPQHF. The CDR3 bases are TGTGCCAGCAGCTTCCGGGACAGTGAACTATGCAATCAGCCCCAGCATTTT.

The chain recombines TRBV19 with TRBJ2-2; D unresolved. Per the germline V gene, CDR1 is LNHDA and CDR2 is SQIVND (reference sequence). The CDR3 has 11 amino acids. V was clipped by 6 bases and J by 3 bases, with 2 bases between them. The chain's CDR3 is CASRHTGELFF. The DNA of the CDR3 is TGTGCCAGTAGGCACACCGGGGAGCTGTTTTTT.

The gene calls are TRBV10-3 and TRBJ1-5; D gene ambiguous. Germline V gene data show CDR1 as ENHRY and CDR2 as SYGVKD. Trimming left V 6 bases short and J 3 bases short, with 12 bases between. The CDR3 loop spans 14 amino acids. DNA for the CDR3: TGTGCCATCAGCAAGGAGCCTACCAATCAGCCCCAGCATTTT. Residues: CAISKEPTNQPQHF.

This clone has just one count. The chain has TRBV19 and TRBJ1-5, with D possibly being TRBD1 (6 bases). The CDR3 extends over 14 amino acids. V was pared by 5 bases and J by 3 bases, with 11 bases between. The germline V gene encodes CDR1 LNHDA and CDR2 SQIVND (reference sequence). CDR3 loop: CASSFRGHNQPQHF. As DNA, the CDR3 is TGTGCCAGTAGTTTCCGGGGGCACAATCAGCCCCAGCATTTT.

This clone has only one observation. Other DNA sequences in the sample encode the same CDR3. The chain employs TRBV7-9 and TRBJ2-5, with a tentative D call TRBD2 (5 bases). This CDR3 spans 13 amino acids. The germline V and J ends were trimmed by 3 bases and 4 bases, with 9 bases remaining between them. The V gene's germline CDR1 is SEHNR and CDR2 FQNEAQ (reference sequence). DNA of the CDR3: TGTGCCAGCAGCTTGGATGGAGGAGAGACCCAGTACTTC. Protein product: CASSLDGGETQYF.

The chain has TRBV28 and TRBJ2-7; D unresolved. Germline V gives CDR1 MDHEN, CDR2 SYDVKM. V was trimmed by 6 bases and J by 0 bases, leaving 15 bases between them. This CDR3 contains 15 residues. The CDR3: CASSRGEDSSYEQYF. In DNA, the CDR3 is TGTGCCAGCAGCCGCGGCGAGGATAGCTCCTACGAGCAGTACTTC.

CDR3 sequence reads: CASSLNRGYEQYF. The DNA for the CDR3 is TGTGCCAGCAGTTTAAACAGGGGCTACGAGCAGTACTTC. The rearrangement joins TRBV28 to TRBJ2-7; the match to TRBD1 covers 7 bases. Germline V gene lookup returns CDR1 MDHEN and CDR2 SYDVKM. CDR3 length: 13 amino acids. Trimming took 2 bases from V and 3 from J; bases not matched to a gene: 1.

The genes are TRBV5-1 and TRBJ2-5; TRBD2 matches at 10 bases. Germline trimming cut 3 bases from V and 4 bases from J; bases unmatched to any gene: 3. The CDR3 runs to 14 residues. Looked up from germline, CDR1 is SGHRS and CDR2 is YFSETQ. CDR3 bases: TGCGCCAGCAGCTCGGGACTAGCGCTAGAGACCCAGTACTTC. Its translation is CASSSGLALETQYF.

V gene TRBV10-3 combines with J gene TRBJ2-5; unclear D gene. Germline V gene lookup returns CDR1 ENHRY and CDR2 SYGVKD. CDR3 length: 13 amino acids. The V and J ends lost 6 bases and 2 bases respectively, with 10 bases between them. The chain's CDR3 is CAIRPDWQETQYF. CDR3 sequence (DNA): TGTGCCATCAGGCCCGACTGGCAAGAGACCCAGTACTTC.

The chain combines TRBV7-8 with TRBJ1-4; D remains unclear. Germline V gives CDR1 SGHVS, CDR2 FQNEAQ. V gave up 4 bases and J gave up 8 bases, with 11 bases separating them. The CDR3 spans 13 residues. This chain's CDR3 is CASSSGGREKLFF. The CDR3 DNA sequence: TGTGCCAGCAGCTCAGGAGGGAGGGAAAAACTGTTTTTT.

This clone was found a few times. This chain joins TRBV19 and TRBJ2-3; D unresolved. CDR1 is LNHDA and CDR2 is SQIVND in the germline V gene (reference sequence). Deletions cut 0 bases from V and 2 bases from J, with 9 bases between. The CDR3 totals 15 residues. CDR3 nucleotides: TGTGCCAGTAGTATAGACCCCGAGAACACAGATACGCAGTATTTT. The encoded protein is CASSIDPENTDTQYF.

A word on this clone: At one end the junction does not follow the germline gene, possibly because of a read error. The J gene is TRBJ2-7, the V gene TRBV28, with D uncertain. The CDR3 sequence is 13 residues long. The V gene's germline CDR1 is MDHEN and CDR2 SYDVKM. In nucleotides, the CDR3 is TGTGCCAGCAGTTTTACCCTTTCCTCCGAGCAGTACTTC. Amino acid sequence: CASSFTLSSEQYF.

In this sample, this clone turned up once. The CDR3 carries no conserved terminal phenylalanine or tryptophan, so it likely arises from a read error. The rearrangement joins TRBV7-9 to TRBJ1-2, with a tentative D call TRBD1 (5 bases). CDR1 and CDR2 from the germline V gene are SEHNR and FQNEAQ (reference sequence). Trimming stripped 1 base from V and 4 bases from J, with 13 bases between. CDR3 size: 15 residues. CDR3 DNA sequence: TGTGCCAGCAGCTTAGAGGGGTTCGGGGGCTATGGCTACACCCTC. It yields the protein CASSLEGFGGYGYTL.

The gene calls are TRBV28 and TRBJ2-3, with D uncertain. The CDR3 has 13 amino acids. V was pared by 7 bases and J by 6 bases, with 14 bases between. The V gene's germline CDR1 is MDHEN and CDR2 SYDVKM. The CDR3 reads CASNYRGSDTQYF. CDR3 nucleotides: TGTGCCAGCAACTACCGAGGCTCGGATACGCAGTATTTT.

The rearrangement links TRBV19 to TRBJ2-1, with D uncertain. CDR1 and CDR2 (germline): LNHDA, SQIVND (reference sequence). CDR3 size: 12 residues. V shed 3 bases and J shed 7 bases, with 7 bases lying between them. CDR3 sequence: CASSIPGNEQFF. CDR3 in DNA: TGTGCCAGTAGTATTCCGGGTAATGAGCAGTTCTTC.

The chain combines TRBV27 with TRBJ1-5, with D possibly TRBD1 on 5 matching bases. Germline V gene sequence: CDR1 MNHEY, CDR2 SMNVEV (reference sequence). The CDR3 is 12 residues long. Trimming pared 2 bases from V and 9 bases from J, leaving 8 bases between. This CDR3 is CASSLRGGPQHF. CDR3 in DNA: TGTGCCAGCAGTTTACGGGGCGGGCCCCAGCATTTT.

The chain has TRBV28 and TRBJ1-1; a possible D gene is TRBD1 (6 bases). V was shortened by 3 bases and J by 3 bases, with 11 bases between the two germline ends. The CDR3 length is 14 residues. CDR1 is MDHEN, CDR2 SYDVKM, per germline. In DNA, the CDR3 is TGTGCCAGCAGTTTTAGGAGGGGGGACACTGAAGCTTTCTTT. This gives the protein CASSFRRGDTEAFF.

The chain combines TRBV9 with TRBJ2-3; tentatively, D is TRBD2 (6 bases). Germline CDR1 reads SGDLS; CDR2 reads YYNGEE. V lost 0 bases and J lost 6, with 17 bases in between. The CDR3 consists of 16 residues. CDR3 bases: TGTGCCAGCAGCGTAGGCCGGGACTCCGAAAGTGATACGCAGTATTTT. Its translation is CASSVGRDSESDTQYF.

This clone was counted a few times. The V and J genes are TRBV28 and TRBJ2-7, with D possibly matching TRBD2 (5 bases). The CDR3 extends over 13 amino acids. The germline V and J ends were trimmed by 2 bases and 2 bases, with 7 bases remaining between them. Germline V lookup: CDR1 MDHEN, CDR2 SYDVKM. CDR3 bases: TGTGCCAGCAGTTTAGCGGGTACCTACGAGCAGTACTTC. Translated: CASSLAGTYEQYF.

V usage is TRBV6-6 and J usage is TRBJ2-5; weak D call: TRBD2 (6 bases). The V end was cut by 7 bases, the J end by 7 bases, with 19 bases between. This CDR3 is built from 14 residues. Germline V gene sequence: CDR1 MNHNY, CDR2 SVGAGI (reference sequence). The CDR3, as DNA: TGTGCCAGCACCCAACGGGGGTCCCGGGGGACCCAGTACTTC. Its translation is CASTQRGSRGTQYF.

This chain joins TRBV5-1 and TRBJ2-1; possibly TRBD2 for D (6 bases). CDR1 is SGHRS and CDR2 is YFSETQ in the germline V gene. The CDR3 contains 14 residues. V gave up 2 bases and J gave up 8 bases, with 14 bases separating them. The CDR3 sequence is CASSFTSGGDEQFF. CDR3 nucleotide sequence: TGCGCCAGCAGCTTTACCTCCGGAGGGGATGAGCAGTTCTTC. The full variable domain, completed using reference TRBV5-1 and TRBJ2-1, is KAGVTQTPRYLIKTRGQQVTLSCSPISGHRSVSWYQQTPGQGLQFLFEYFSETQRNKGNFPGRFSGRQFSNSRSEMNVSTLELGDSALYLCASSFTSGGDEQFFGPGTRLTVL.

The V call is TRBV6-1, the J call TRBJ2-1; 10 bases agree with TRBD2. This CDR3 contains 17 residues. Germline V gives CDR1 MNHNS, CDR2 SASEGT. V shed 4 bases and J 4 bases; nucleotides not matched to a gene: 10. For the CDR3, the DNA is TGTGCCAGCAGTGGTACTAGCGGGGTTACTCTTTACAATGAGCAGTTCTTC. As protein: CASSGTSGVTLYNEQFF.

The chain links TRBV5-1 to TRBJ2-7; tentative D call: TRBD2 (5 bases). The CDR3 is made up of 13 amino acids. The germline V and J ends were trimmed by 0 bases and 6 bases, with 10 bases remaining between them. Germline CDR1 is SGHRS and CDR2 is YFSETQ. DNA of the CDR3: TGCGCCAGCAGCTTGGTTGTTGGGAGCGAGCAGTACTTC. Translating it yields CASSLVVGSEQYF.

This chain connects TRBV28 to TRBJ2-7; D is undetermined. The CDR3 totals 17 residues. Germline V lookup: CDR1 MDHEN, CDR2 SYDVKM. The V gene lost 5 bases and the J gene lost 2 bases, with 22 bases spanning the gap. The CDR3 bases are TGTGCCAGCAGTCCGCTATACCACAGTGGACCTCCCTACGAGCAGTACTTC. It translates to CASSPLYHSGPPYEQYF.

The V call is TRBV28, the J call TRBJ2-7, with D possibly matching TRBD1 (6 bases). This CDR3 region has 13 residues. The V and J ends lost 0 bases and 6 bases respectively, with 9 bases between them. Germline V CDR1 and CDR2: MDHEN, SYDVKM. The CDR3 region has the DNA TGTGCCAGCAGTTTATGGGGGGCAGGCGAGCAGTACTTC. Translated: CASSLWGAGEQYF.

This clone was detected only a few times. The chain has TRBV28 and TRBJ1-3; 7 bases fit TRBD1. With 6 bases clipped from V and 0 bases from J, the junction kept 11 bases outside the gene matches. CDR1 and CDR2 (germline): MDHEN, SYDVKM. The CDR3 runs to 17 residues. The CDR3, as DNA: TGTGCCAGCAGCTCCATTCGACAGGGCCCCTCTGGAAACACCATATATTTT. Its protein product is CASSSIRQGPSGNTIYF.

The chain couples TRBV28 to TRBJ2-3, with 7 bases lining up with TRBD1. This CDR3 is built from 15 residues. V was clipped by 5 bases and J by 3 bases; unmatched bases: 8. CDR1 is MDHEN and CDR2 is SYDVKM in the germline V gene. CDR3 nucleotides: TGTGCCAGCAGTACTTGGACACAGGGGACAGATACGCAGTATTTT. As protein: CASSTWTQGTDTQYF.

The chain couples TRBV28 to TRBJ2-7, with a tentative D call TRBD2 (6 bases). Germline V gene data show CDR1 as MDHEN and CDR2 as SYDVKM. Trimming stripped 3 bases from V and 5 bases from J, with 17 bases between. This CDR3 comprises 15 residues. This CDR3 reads CASSLGRAGRNEQYF. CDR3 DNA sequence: TGTGCCAGCAGTTTGGGACGGGCAGGGAGGAACGAGCAGTACTTC.

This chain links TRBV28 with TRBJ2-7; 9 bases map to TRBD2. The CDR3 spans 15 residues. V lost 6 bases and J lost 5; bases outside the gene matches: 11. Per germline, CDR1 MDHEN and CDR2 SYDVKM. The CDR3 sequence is CASSLIAGVGHEQYF. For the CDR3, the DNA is TGTGCCAGCAGCCTCATAGCGGGAGTGGGCCACGAGCAGTACTTC.